The present TCR beta chain was sequenced within a study of T cell responses to AZD1222 COVID-19 vaccine. Notes on the study in general: Most donors were white British, females outnumbered males, and clonal diversity was possibly underestimated. At study baseline, merely five or six AZD1222 recipients were seropositive.

V was cut by 3 bases and J by 5 bases, with 16 bases left in between. Germline CDR1 and CDR2: SGHDN and FVKESK. The CDR3 has 15 amino acids. Sequencing was performed with immunoSEQ multiplex PCR; in TCRdb, only in-frame clones are kept and a portion is missing. The sample yields roughly 120,000 clones, over 75% seen once. This clone was recorded a few times. As yet, its antigen is unknown. This specimen was peripheral blood, taken on day 0 of AZD1222 vaccination. This chain links TRBV14 with TRBJ1-1, with unresolved D. The source of this sequence is an adult in good health. The CDR3 DNA reads as TGTGCCAGCAGCCAGTATATGGGGTTTTCAACTGAAGCTTTCTTT. This encodes CASSQYMGFSTEAFF.